These T cell receptor beta chains were read from a single sample in a study of T cell changes during pregnancy in multiple sclerosis. Measured with immunoSEQ multiplex PCR; TCRdb has only the in-frame clones, and not every one. Of about 36,000 clones listed, roughly 93% are singletons. Specimen: CD4+ T cells from peripheral blood mononuclear cells, collected in the first trimester of pregnancy. All receptors come from a female donor with multiple sclerosis, enrolled in a pregnancy study. CDR3s include the opening cysteine and the closing phenylalanine or tryptophan. The D gene is left open where the match is weak. Size values are once, few and many counts, or a class for expanded clones, and some rows have none.

D gene | clone size | V gene | CDR3 protein
NA | NA | TRBV11-2 | CASSFGPQGPTEAFF
TRBD1 | NA | TRBV5-1 | CASSSRQGSYEQYF
NA | NA | TRBV18 | CASSPPGASQYF
TRBD2 | NA | TRBV5-1 | CASSLETSVTNEQFF
NA | few | TRBV5-1 | CASSMEGGNSPLHF
NA | NA | TRBV6-5 | CASKRGTDTQYF
NA | NA | TRBV29-1 | CSVGVANYEQYF
TRBD1 | NA | TRBV14 | CASSYWDRENSPLHF
NA | NA | TRBV2 | CASKQGYLGQFF
NA | NA | TRBV21-1 | CASRTGTRDYEQYF
TRBD2 | once | TRBV6-5 | CASSWEGLGRRETQYF